Below are 5 T cell receptor beta chains sequenced from a single sample in a study of Ad26.COV2.S vaccination and SARS-CoV-2 variants. Treatment given: 15 to 20 received Ad26.COV2.S at low or high dose, single or two shots; a few received placebo; per-sample allocation not given. It was on day 63 after the first vaccine or placebo injection that samples were taken. Method: immunoSEQ multiplex PCR; TCRdb's copy keeps in-frame clones and lacks some. The sample carries roughly 460,000 clones, roughly 87% recorded once. Sequencing used peripheral blood, obtained in a trial of Ad26.COV2.S vaccine versus placebo. The receptors come from a person between 18 and 65 years old who received the Ad26.COV2.S COVID-19 vaccine or a placebo.

This clone has just one count. The rearrangement joins TRBV11-2 to TRBJ2-3, with D perhaps being TRBD1 or TRBD2 (6 bases each). There are 16 residues in the CDR3. Trimming removed 5 bases from V and 2 bases from J, with 17 bases in between. Germline assignment: CDR1 SGHAT and CDR2 FQNNGV. The CDR3: CASSRRKGGDTDTQYF. The CDR3 DNA reads as TGTGCCAGCAGCCGAAGGAAGGGGGGAGACACAGATACGCAGTATTTT.

The chain recombines TRBV3-1 (or the pseudogene TRBV3-2) with TRBJ1-6; D gene uncertain. V lost 4 bases and J lost 13, with 14 bases in between. CDR1 and CDR2 from the germline V gene are LGHDT and YNNKEL (reference sequence). The CDR3 extends over 13 amino acids. The CDR3 is CASSLNPGNPLHF. CDR3 sequence (DNA): TGTGCCAGCAGCCTAAATCCGGGGAATCCCCTCCACTTT.

This CDR3 reads CAINKEQGNSPLHF. The CDR3 nucleotides are TGTGCCATCAACAAAGAACAGGGGAATTCACCCCTCCACTTT. This chain links TRBV10-3 with TRBJ1-6; 7 nucleotides line up with TRBD1. The length of the CDR3 is 14 residues. The germline gives CDR1 ENHRY, CDR2 SYGVKD. V was pared by 7 bases and J by 7 bases, with 7 bases of the junction left unmatched.

The gene calls are TRBV14 and TRBJ2-5, with D possibly being TRBD1 (5 bases). Trimming cost V 4 bases and J 5 bases, with 17 bases left between them. CDR3 size: 15 residues. Germline CDR1 reads SGHDN; CDR2 reads FVKESK. The DNA for the CDR3 is TGTGCCAGCAGCCTTAGGGTGCCAGGGCGGGAGACCCAGTACTTC. This codes for CASSLRVPGRETQYF.

A single count supports this clone. CDR3 nucleotides: TGTGCCAGCAGCTCCCGACAGGGGCGAGATACGCAGTATTTT. This codes for CASSSRQGRDTQYF. The chain couples TRBV5-6 to TRBJ2-3; 8 nucleotides line up with TRBD1. Trimming cost V 3 bases and J 5 bases; bases outside gene matches: 5. The CDR3 runs 14 residues. Germline values: CDR1 SGHDT, CDR2 YYEEEE.